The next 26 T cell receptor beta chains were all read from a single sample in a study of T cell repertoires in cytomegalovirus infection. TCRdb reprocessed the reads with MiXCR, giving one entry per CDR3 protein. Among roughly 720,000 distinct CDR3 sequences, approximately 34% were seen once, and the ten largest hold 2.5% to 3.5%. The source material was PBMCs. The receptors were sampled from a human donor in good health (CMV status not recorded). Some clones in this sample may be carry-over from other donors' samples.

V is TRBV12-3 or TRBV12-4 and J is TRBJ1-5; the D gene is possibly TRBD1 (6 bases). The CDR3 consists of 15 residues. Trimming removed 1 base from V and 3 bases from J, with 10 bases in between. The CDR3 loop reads CASSLGGQTNQPQHF. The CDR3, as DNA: TGTGCCAGCAGTTTAGGAGGACAGACCAATCAGCCCCAGCATTTT.

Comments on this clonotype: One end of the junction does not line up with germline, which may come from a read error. The CDR3 spells CAISDKAGTSSDNEQFF. Here the CDR3 DNA reads TGTGCCATCAGTGATAAAGCCGGGACTAGCTCCGACAATGAGCAGTTCTTC. The chain couples TRBV10-3 to TRBJ2-1, with 9 bases lining up with TRBD2. The CDR3 runs 17 residues. CDR1 and CDR2 (germline): ENHRY, SYGVKD.

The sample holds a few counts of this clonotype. In nucleotides, the CDR3 is TGTGCCAGCAGCTTTGGGGGCCGAGAACCTGAAGCTTTCTTT. Translating gives CASSFGGREPEAFF. This sequence joins TRBV7-2 and TRBJ1-1; possible D gene TRBD1, 6 bases. The length of the CDR3 is 14 residues. V was clipped by 3 bases and J by 6 bases, with 14 bases between them. Germline V gene lookup returns CDR1 SGHTA and CDR2 FQGNSA. The whole variable domain, filled in from reference TRBV7-2 and TRBJ1-1, reads GAGVSQSPSNKVTEKGKDVELRCDPISGHTALYWYRQSLGQGLEFLIYFQGNSAPDKSGLPSDRFSAERTGGSVSTLTIQRTQQEDSAVYLCASSFGGREPEAFFGQGTRLTVV.

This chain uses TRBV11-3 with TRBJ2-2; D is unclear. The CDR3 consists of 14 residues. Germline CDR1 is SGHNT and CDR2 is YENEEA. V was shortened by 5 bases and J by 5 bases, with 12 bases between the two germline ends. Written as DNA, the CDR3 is TGTGCCAGCAGCCTAAAGGTGGCGACCGGGGAGCTGTTTTTT. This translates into CASSLKVATGELFF.

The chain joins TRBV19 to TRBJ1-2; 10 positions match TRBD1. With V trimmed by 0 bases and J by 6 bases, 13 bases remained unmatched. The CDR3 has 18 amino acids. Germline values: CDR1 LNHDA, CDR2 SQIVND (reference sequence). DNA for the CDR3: TGTGCCAGTAGTATAGATTTGGGACAGGGGACCCAACACCATGGCTACACCTTC. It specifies CASSIDLGQGTQHHGYTF.

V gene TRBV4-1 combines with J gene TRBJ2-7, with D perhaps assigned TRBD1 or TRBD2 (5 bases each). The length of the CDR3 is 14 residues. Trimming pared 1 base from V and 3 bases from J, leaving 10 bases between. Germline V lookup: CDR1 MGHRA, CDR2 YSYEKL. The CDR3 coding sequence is TGCGCCAGCAGCCAAGTGGGGGACCACTACGAGCAGTACTTC. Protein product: CASSQVGDHYEQYF.

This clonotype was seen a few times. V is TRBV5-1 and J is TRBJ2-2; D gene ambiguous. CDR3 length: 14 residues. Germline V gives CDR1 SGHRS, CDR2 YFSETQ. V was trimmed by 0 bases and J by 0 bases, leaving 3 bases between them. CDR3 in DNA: TGCGCCAGCAGCTTGGAAGCGAACACCGGGGAGCTGTTTTTT. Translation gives CASSLEANTGELFF. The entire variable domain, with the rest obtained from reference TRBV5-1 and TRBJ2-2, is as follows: KAGVTQTPRYLIKTRGQQVTLSCSPISGHRSVSWYQQTPGQGLQFLFEYFSETQRNKGNFPGRFSGRQFSNSRSEMNVSTLELGDSALYLCASSLEANTGELFFGEGSRLTVL.

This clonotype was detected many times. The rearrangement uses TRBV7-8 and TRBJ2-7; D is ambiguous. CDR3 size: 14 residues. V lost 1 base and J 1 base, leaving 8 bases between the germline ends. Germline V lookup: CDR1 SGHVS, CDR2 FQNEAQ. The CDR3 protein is CASSLVSRSYEQYF. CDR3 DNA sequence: TGTGCCAGCAGCTTAGTATCGCGGTCCTACGAGCAGTACTTC.

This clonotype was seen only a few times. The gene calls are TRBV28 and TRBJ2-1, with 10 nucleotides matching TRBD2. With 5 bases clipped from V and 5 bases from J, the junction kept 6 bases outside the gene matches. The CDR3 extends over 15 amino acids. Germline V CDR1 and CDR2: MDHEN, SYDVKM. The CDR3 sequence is CASSGTSGINNEQFF. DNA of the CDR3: TGTGCCAGCAGTGGAACTAGCGGGATCAACAATGAGCAGTTCTTC. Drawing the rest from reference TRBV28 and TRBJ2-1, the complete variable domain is DVKVTQSSRYLVKRTGEKVFLECVQDMDHENMFWYRQDPGLGLRLIYFSYDVKMKEKGDIPEGYSVSREKKERFSLILESASTNQTSMYLCASSGTSGINNEQFFGPGTRLTVL.

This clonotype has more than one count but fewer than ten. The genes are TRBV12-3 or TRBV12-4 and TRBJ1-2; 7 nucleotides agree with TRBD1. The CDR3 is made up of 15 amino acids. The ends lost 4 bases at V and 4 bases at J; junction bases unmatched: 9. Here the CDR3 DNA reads TGTGCCAGCAGTTCAGACAGGGACGGCTTCTATGGCTACACCTTC. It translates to CASSSDRDGFYGYTF.

CDR3 in amino acids: CASRSTVAKNIQYF. The CDR3 coding sequence is TGTGCCAGCAGGTCGACAGTAGCCAAAAACATTCAGTACTTC. The J gene is TRBJ2-4, the V gene TRBV6-1; D might be TRBD1 (5 bases). CDR3 length equals 14 residues. Trimming stripped 6 bases from V and 0 bases from J, with 9 bases between. Germline CDR1 MNHNS, CDR2 SASEGT.

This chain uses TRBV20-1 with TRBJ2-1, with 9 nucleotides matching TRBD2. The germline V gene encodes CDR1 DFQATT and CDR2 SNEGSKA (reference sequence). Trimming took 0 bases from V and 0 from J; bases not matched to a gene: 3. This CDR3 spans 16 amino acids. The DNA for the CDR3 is TGCAGTGCTAGAGATCTGCGGGGGGGCTCCTACAATGAGCAGTTCTTC. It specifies CSARDLRGGSYNEQFF.

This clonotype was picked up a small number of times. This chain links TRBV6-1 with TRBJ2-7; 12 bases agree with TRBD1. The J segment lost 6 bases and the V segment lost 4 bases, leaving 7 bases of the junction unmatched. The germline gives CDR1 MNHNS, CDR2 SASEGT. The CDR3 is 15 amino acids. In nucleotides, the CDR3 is TGTGCCAGCAGTGCCTCATGGGACAGGGGGCGCGAGCAGTACTTC. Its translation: CASSASWDRGREQYF.

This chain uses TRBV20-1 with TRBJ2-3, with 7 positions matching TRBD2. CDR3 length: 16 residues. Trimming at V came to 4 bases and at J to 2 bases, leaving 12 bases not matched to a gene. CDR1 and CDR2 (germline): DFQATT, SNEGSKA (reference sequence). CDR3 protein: CSATYILAVSTDTQYF. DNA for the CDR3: TGCAGTGCTACGTACATCCTAGCGGTATCCACAGATACGCAGTATTTT.

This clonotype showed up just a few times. CDR3 nucleotide sequence: TGTGCCAGCAGCTTAACACAGGGATTCAATCAGCCCCAGCATTTT. Translated, it gives CASSLTQGFNQPQHF. The genes are TRBV7-2 and TRBJ1-5, with D perhaps TRBD1 (6 bases). Germline V CDR1 and CDR2: SGHTA, FQGNSA. This CDR3 spans 15 amino acids. Trimming removed 2 bases at V and 3 bases at J, with 11 bases between.

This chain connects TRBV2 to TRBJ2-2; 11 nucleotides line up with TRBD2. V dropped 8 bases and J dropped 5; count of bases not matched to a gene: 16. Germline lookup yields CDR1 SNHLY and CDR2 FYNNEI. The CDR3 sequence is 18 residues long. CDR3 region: CASLGWDTGLAETGELFF. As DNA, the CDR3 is TGTGCCAGCCTAGGTTGGGACACGGGACTAGCGGAGACCGGGGAGCTGTTTTTT.

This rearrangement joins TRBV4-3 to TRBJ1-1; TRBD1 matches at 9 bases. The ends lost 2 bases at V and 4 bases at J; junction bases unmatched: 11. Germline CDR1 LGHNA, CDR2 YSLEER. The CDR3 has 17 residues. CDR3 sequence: CASSQYWDRAMITEAFF. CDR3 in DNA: TGCGCCAGCAGCCAATATTGGGACAGGGCAATGATCACTGAAGCTTTCTTT.

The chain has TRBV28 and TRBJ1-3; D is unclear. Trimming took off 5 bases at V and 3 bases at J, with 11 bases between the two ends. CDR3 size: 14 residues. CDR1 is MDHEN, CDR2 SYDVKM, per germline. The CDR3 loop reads CASSGRGFGNTIYF. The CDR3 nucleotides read TGTGCCAGCAGTGGTCGGGGTTTTGGAAACACCATATATTTT.

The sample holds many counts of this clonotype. CDR3 nucleotides: TGTGCCAGCAGCTTAGAGGGGCTCTGGAGCAATCAGCCCCAGCATTTT. It translates to CASSLEGLWSNQPQHF. The chain links TRBV7-2 to TRBJ1-5; maybe TRBD1 (5 bases). This CDR3 spans 16 amino acids. V shed 1 base and J shed 1 base, with 11 bases lying between them. Germline-derived CDR1 and CDR2 are SGHTA and FQGNSA.

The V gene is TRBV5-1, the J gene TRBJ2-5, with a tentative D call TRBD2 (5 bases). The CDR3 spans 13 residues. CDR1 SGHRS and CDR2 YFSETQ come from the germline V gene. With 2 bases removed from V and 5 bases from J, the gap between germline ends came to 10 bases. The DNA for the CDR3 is TGCGCCAGCAGCTTCGGGAATTTGGAGACCCAGTACTTC. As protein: CASSFGNLETQYF.

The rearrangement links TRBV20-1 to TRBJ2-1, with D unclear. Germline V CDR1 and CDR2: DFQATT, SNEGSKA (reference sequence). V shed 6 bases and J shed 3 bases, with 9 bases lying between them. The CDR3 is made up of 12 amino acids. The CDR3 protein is CSAGDGYNEQFF. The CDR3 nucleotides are TGCAGTGCCGGAGATGGCTACAATGAGCAGTTCTTC.

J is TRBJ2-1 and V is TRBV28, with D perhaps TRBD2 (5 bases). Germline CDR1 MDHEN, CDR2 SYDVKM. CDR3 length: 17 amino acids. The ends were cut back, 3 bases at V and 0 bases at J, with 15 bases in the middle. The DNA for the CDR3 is TGTGCCAGCAGTTTTACAAGGACTCTAGGCTCCTACAATGAGCAGTTCTTC. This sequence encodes CASSFTRTLGSYNEQFF.

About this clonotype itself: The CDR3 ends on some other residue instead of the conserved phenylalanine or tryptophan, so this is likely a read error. CDR3 in DNA: TGTGCCAGCAGCTTATTAGGTGCGCGGCTAGCGGCCTACGAGCAGTACTTA. As protein: CASSLLGARLAAYEQYL. V and J are TRBV7-2 and TRBJ2-7, with TRBD2 identical over 7 bases. Germline lookup yields CDR1 SGHTA and CDR2 FQGNSA. Trimming cost V 2 bases and J 2 bases; bases outside gene matches: 12. This CDR3 spans 17 amino acids.

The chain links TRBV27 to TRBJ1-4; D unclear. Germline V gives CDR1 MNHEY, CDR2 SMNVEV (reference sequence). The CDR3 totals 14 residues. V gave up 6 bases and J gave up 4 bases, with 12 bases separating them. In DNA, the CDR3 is TGTGCCAGCAGCCCGGACCGTAGTAATGAAAAACTGTTTTTT. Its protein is CASSPDRSNEKLFF.

CDR3 residues: CASTGASYPGQPQHF. The CDR3, as DNA: TGTGCCAGCACAGGGGCTTCCTACCCAGGTCAGCCCCAGCATTTT. The rearrangement uses TRBV28 and TRBJ1-5, with a possible D match to TRBD1 (6 bases). Germline CDR1 MDHEN, CDR2 SYDVKM. CDR3 length equals 15 residues. Trimming removed 7 bases from V and 6 bases from J, with 19 bases in between.

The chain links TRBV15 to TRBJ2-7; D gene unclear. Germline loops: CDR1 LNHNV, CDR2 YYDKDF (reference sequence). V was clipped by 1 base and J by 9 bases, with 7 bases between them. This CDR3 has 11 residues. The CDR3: CATSRGGRQYF. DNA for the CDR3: TGTGCCACCAGCAGAGGTGGCAGGCAGTACTTC.